The following is a T cell receptor (beta chain) sequence with its context. This record comes from a study of blood T cell repertoires in COVID-19. In the study overall: Acute and convalescent COVID-19 samples came from the United States, Italy and Spain. From T cells, B-cell-depleted T cells, or PBMCs came the material, which was cDNA or gDNA.

Authors' methods: Reference gene primers were amplified, and this amplification served to estimate nucleated cell counts. TCRdb keeps only in-frame clones here, not all; method: immunoSEQ multiplex PCR. That table furnishes V, J and clone size, whereas the DNA furnished D and trimming. The sample has 83,000 or so clones, 70% to 90% seen once. The CDR3 totals 15 residues. Germline V lookup: CDR1 SGHRS, CDR2 YFSETQ. V lost 2 bases to trimming and J lost 0 bases, with 8 bases between them. The rearrangement joins TRBV5-1 to TRBJ1-4; D gene ambiguous. The source material was peripheral blood. This receptor was identified in an elderly man with active or convalescent COVID-19. CDR3 DNA: TGCGCCAGCAGCTTTGGGAGTGCAACTAATGAAAAACTGTTTTTT. It encodes CASSFGSATNEKLFF. Full variable domain (outside the CDR3, taken from reference TRBV5-1 and TRBJ1-4): KAGVTQTPRYLIKTRGQQVTLSCSPISGHRSVSWYQQTPGQGLQFLFEYFSETQRNKGNFPGRFSGRQFSNSRSEMNVSTLELGDSALYLCASSFGSATNEKLFFGSGTQLSVL.